These T cell receptor beta chains were read from a single sample in a study of early T cells in non-severe SARS-CoV-2 infection. In TCRdb, the 5' RACE reads were re-called with MiXCR into one record per CDR3 protein. The repertoire holds around 84,000 distinct CDR3 sequences, with under 15% as singletons. The sequenced sample consisted of whole blood. These receptors all come from an adult who was a healthcare worker with PCR-confirmed SARS-CoV-2 infection or an uninfected control (not recorded which). CDR3s include the opening cysteine and the closing phenylalanine or tryptophan. D genes are given only for firm matches. Size values are once, few and many counts, or a class for expanded clones, and some rows have none.

CDR3 DNA: TGTGCCAGCAACCCGGGAGGCTCGACCTACGAGCAGTACTTC
CDR3 protein: CASNPGGSTYEQYF
J gene: TRBJ2-7
clone size: -
D gene: TRBD2
V gene: TRBV7-2

CDR3 DNA: TGCAGTGTCTCGACAGGGGGGACCATGGGGACCCAGTACTTC
CDR3 protein: CSVSTGGTMGTQYF
J gene: TRBJ2-5
clone size: -
D gene: TRBD1
V gene: TRBV20-1

CDR3 DNA: TGCAGTGCTAGAAACGGACTAGCGGACTACAATGAGCAGTTCTTC
CDR3 protein: CSARNGLADYNEQFF
J gene: TRBJ2-1
clone size: -
D gene: TRBD2
V gene: TRBV20-1

CDR3 DNA: TGTGCCAGCAGTCAAGACTGGAGCTCCTACGAGCAGTACTTC
CDR3 protein: CASSQDWSSYEQYF
J gene: TRBJ2-7
clone size: few
D gene: -
V gene: TRBV6-5

CDR3 DNA: TGTGCCAGCTCACCATCTGCCAGGGGGCGTAACACTGAAGCTTTCTTT
CDR3 protein: CASSPSARGRNTEAFF
J gene: TRBJ1-1
clone size: -
D gene: TRBD1
V gene: TRBV18

CDR3 DNA: TGCGCCAGCAGCTTGGAGAAAGCCAAAAACATTCAGTACTTC
CDR3 protein: CASSLEKAKNIQYF
J gene: TRBJ2-4
clone size: few
D gene: -
V gene: TRBV5-1

CDR3 DNA: TGCGCCAGCAGTGATGGGGTAGATACGCAGTATTTT
CDR3 protein: CASSDGVDTQYF
J gene: TRBJ2-3
clone size: -
D gene: -
V gene: TRBV10-2

CDR3 DNA: TGTGCCAGCAGTTACCCTAGCGGGAGGCCCAGCTCCTACAATGAGCAGTTCTTC
CDR3 protein: CASSYPSGRPSSYNEQFF
J gene: TRBJ2-1
clone size: many
D gene: TRBD2
V gene: TRBV6-2/TRBV6-3

CDR3 DNA: TGTGCCAGCAGTTACAGATTTCGTCTGACAGGTAGCAATCAGCCCCAGCATTTT
CDR3 protein: CASSYRFRLTGSNQPQHF
J gene: TRBJ1-5
clone size: -
D gene: -
V gene: TRBV6-5

CDR3 DNA: TGTGCCAGCAGTCCACAGGGGGGTCAGCCCCAGCATTTT
CDR3 protein: CASSPQGGQPQHF
J gene: TRBJ1-5
clone size: -
D gene: TRBD1
V gene: TRBV7-3

CDR3 DNA: TGCAGCGCACCGGACAGGGGCGCGTACAATGAGCAGTTCTTC
CDR3 protein: CSAPDRGAYNEQFF
J gene: TRBJ2-1
clone size: -
D gene: TRBD1
V gene: TRBV29-1

CDR3 DNA: TGCGCCAGCAGCTACAGGGGTACTGAAGCTTTCTTT
CDR3 protein: CASSYRGTEAFF
J gene: TRBJ1-1
clone size: few
D gene: TRBD1
V gene: TRBV5-1

CDR3 DNA: TGTGCCAGCAGCCCAGAGGGGGGATTGAGCGAGCAGTACTTC
CDR3 protein: CASSPEGGLSEQYF
J gene: TRBJ2-7
clone size: many
D gene: -
V gene: TRBV9

CDR3 DNA: TGTGCCACCCAGGGGAATGGCTACACCTTC
CDR3 protein: CATQGNGYTF
J gene: TRBJ1-2
clone size: few
D gene: -
V gene: TRBV7-9

CDR3 DNA: TGTGCCAGCAGCTTATACGCTAGCGGGAGTCACAATGAGCAGTTCTTC
CDR3 protein: CASSLYASGSHNEQFF
J gene: TRBJ2-1
clone size: many
D gene: TRBD2
V gene: TRBV7-9